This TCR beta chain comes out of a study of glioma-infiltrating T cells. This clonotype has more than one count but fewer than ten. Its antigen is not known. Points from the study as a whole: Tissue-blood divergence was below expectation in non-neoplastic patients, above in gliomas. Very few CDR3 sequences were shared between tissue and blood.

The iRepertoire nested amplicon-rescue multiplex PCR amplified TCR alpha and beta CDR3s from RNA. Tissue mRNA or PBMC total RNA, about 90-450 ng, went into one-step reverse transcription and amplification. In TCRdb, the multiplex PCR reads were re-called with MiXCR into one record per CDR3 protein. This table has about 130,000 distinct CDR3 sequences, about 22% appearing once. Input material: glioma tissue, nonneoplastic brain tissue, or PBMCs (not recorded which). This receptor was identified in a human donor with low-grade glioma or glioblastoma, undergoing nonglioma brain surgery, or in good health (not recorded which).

The CDR3 region has the DNA TGTGCCAGCAGCCACAACCGGGGGGATACGCAGTATTTT. Translation gives CASSHNRGDTQYF. J is TRBJ2-3 and V is TRBV3-1, with D possibly TRBD2 on 6 matching bases. In germline, CDR1 is LGHDT, CDR2 YNNKEL (reference sequence). CDR3 length: 13 residues. V was pared by 3 bases and J by 6 bases, with 10 bases between.